This TCR beta chain was recovered during a study of blood T cell repertoires in COVID-19. The CDR3 sequence is 15 residues long. Germline CDR1 is KGHSH and CDR2 is LQKENI. Unmatched junction bases numbered 3, after V lost 0 bases and J lost 5 bases. Original processing methods: Reference gene primer amplification in the assay estimated nucleated cell counts. Clones were sequenced by immunoSEQ multiplex PCR, and TCRdb holds only the in-frame ones, with some missing. V, J and clone size derive from that table, while D and trimming were established from the DNA sequence. The sample records tens of thousands of clones, 87% being singletons.

Sequenced sample: peripheral blood. The clonotype originates from a human donor in a cohort sampled during active COVID-19. The gene calls are TRBV18 and TRBJ2-1; 8 bases match TRBD1. The chain's CDR3 is CASSPPGDRNNEQFF. In DNA form, the CDR3 reads TGTGCCAGCTCACCACCCGGGGACAGGAACAATGAGCAGTTCTTC.